The present T cell receptor (beta chain) was sequenced within a study of T cell repertoires in cytomegalovirus infection. Study information: Evidence of both CMV infection and a matching HLA type came from public TCR beta signatures.

About this clonotype itself: Antigen: not known. The junction shows a germline mismatch at one end, possibly a read error.

Per the germline V gene, CDR1 is SNHLY and CDR2 is FYNNEI. This CDR3 has 14 residues. TCRdb fed the reads into MiXCR, producing one record per CDR3 protein. This table holds 250,000 to 300,000 distinct CDR3 sequences, 25% found once. General observations from the study: Dominating the ex vivo response were HLA-C-restricted CMV-specific TCR beta clonotypes. Identification of carriers of CMV plus the relevant HLA was performed using cumulative public TCR beta family frequency.

The receptor was isolated from a human donor in good health (CMV status not recorded). Some clones in this sample may be carry-over from other donors' samples. The specimen was PBMCs. The chain uses TRBV2 and TRBJ1-2; TRBD1 is a possible D gene (6 bases). In DNA form, the CDR3 reads TGTGCCAGCAGAGAAGGGACAACTAACTATGGCTACACCTTC. It translates to CASREGTTNYGYTF.